One and the same sample provided the 5 T cell receptor beta chains below, sequenced in a study of shared clonotypes between healthy human individuals. Sequencing used immunoSEQ multiplex PCR; TCRdb keeps in-frame clones, though not all of them. Among around 510,000 clones listed, roughly 72% were seen once. The sequencing sample was made of PBMCs. The origin of the receptors is a woman in her thirties or forties in good health. Some clones in this sample may be carry-over from other donors' samples.

J is TRBJ2-1 and V is TRBV11-3; maybe TRBD2 (6 bases). The length of the CDR3 is 14 residues. Germline CDR1 reads SGHNT; CDR2 reads YENEEA. With 2 bases removed from V and 6 bases from J, the gap between germline ends came to 11 bases. CDR3: CASSLTRDGNEQFF. CDR3 sequence (DNA): TGTGCCAGCAGCTTAACGCGGGACGGCAATGAGCAGTTCTTC. Complete variable domain (other parts from reference TRBV11-3 and TRBJ2-1): EAGVVQSPRYKIIEKKQPVAFWCNPISGHNTLYWYLQNLGQGPELLIRYENEEAVDDSQLPKDRFSAERLKGVDSTLKIQPAELGDSAVYLCASSLTRDGNEQFFGPGTRLTVL.

This clone was seen only a few times. The chain is built from TRBV30 and TRBJ1-5; D perhaps matches TRBD1 (6 bases). Per germline, CDR1 GTSNPN and CDR2 SVGIG (reference sequence). The CDR3 consists of 14 residues. Trimming took off 3 bases at V and 7 bases at J, with 16 bases between the two ends. CDR3 residues: CAWSGTIRGQPQHF. In DNA form, the CDR3 reads TGTGCCTGGAGCGGGACAATCCGGGGCCAGCCCCAGCATTTT.

V gene TRBV7-6 combines with J gene TRBJ2-5, with unresolved D. The CDR3 is made up of 12 amino acids. Germline V gives CDR1 SGHVS, CDR2 FNYEAQ. V lost 5 bases, J lost 2 bases, and 6 bases lay in between. In DNA form, the CDR3 reads TGTGCCAGCAGCCCAGAACAAGAGACCCAGTACTTC. Residues: CASSPEQETQYF.

Only a few counts were recorded for this clone. The rearrangement uses TRBV11-3 and TRBJ2-1; 8 bases align to TRBD2. From germline, CDR1 is SGHNT and CDR2 YENEEA. The CDR3 sequence is 14 residues long. Trimming cost V 5 bases and J 4 bases; bases outside gene matches: 4. CDR3 loop: CASSQGLAYNEQFF. The CDR3 region has the DNA TGTGCCAGCAGCCAAGGACTAGCATACAATGAGCAGTTCTTC.

This chain uses TRBV27 with TRBJ1-1; a possible D gene is TRBD1 (6 bases). Trimming stripped 7 bases from V and 1 base from J, with 16 bases between. Germline V gene lookup returns CDR1 MNHEY and CDR2 SMNVEV (reference sequence). The length of the CDR3 is 15 residues. The chain's CDR3 is CASKGWDNSNTEAFF. The DNA for the CDR3 is TGTGCCAGCAAGGGATGGGACAACTCGAACACTGAAGCTTTCTTT.